This TCR beta chain comes out of a study of blood T cells in healthy people across ages. This clonotype has only a few counts. Its matching antigen is unknown. Study-level results: Roughly linear age-related decline in beta diversity appeared, significant by age approximately 43. Naive CD4+ cell counts and diversity both ran higher in long-lived than in aged donors.

The use of a sample-barcoded 5' primer and a J-beta primer mix characterized a second PCR of about 6 to 11 cycles. With 12 random nucleotides, a template-switch adaptor tagged each individual cDNA molecule. From the 5' RACE reads, TCRdb called clonotypes with MiXCR, one entry per CDR3 protein. The sample gives around 1,000,000 distinct CDR3 sequences, approximately 38% of which show up once; 13% is in the top ten. The source is a man in his late teens or twenties in good health. Sequencing was carried out using blood.

CDR3 in DNA: TGTGCCATCAGTGAGTCAAATCTTAATGAGCAGTTCTTC. Translating it yields CAISESNLNEQFF. The rearrangement joins TRBV10-3 to TRBJ2-1; no definite D call. CDR1 is ENHRY, CDR2 SYGVKD, per germline. V lost 0 bases, J lost 7 bases, and 7 bases lay in between. This CDR3 contains 13 residues.